Listed below are T cell receptor beta chains from one sample, sequenced in a study of shared clonotypes between healthy human individuals. The table came from immunoSEQ multiplex PCR; TCRdb's copy has only in-frame clones and leaves some out. The sample gives more than 2 million clones, about 94% of which show up once; 0.13% is in the top ten. The sample taken for sequencing was naive CD4+ T cells sorted from blood. Every receptor here comes from a young man in good health. The CDR3 runs from the conserved cysteine through the conserved F or W. D genes are given only for firm matches. Clone size is given for some rows only: seen once, a few or many times, or a class if the clone is expanded.

v_gene: TRBV14
j_gene: TRBJ1-1
d_gene: TRBD1
abundance: NA
CDR3aa: CASSQLRDREQNTEAFF
CDR3nt: TGTGCCAGCAGCCAACTCCGGGACAGGGAACAGAACACTGAAGCTTTCTTT

v_gene: TRBV7-9
j_gene: TRBJ1-2
d_gene: TRBD1
abundance: NA
CDR3aa: CASSLLTGNYGYTF
CDR3nt: TGTGCCAGCAGCCTCTTGACAGGGAACTATGGCTACACCTTC

v_gene: TRBV19
j_gene: TRBJ1-5
d_gene: NA
abundance: few
CDR3aa: CASSKQGNQPQHF
CDR3nt: TGTGCCAGTAGTAAGCAGGGAAATCAGCCCCAGCATTTT

v_gene: TRBV19
j_gene: TRBJ2-1
d_gene: NA
abundance: NA
CDR3aa: CASSQPGRTPEQFF
CDR3nt: TGTGCCAGTAGTCAACCGGGACGGACCCCAGAGCAGTTCTTC

v_gene: TRBV6-5
j_gene: TRBJ2-7
d_gene: TRBD1
abundance: NA
CDR3aa: CASSPGVTGPHEQYF
CDR3nt: TGTGCCAGCAGCCCCGGGGTGACAGGGCCCCACGAGCAGTACTTC

v_gene: TRBV11-3
j_gene: TRBJ2-2
d_gene: NA
abundance: NA
CDR3aa: CASSLLGPLGPNTGELFF
CDR3nt: TGTGCCAGCAGCTTGTTGGGACCTTTGGGGCCAAACACCGGGGAGCTGTTTTTT

v_gene: TRBV28
j_gene: TRBJ1-3
d_gene: NA
abundance: NA
CDR3aa: CASTFYPRGTGNTIYF
CDR3nt: TGTGCCAGCACCTTCTACCCTCGGGGGACTGGAAACACCATATATTTT

v_gene: TRBV15
j_gene: TRBJ1-2
d_gene: NA
abundance: NA
CDR3aa: CATSRDLLTVANYGYTF
CDR3nt: TGTGCCACCAGCAGAGATCTACTGACAGTAGCTAACTATGGCTACACCTTC

v_gene: TRBV18
j_gene: TRBJ2-7
d_gene: NA
abundance: NA
CDR3aa: CASSPWDNSYEQYF
CDR3nt: TGTGCCAGCTCACCCTGGGACAACTCCTACGAGCAGTACTTC

v_gene: TRBV9
j_gene: TRBJ1-6
d_gene: NA
abundance: NA
CDR3aa: CASSGSSSRGSPLHF
CDR3nt: TGTGCCAGCAGCGGGTCGAGCTCCAGGGGTTCACCCCTCCACTTT

v_gene: TRBV18
j_gene: TRBJ2-5
d_gene: NA
abundance: once
CDR3aa: CASSSARTEQETQYF
CDR3nt: TGTGCCAGCTCATCCGCGAGGACAGAACAAGAGACCCAGTACTTC

v_gene: TRBV9
j_gene: TRBJ1-2
d_gene: NA
abundance: once
CDR3aa: CASSVAGNSANYGYTF
CDR3nt: TGTGCCAGCAGCGTAGCAGGGAATTCCGCTAACTATGGCTACACCTTC

v_gene: TRBV5-6
j_gene: TRBJ2-7
d_gene: NA
abundance: NA
CDR3aa: CASSLSPGVIYEQYF
CDR3nt: TGTGCCAGCAGCTTGTCCCCAGGGGTGATCTACGAGCAGTACTTC

v_gene: TRBV29-1
j_gene: TRBJ1-1
d_gene: NA
abundance: few
CDR3aa: CSVDTEAFF
CDR3nt: TGCAGCGTTGACACTGAAGCTTTCTTT

v_gene: TRBV10-3
j_gene: TRBJ1-2
d_gene: NA
abundance: NA
CDR3aa: CAISDLIGPMGYTF
CDR3nt: TGTGCCATCAGTGACCTGATTGGTCCCATGGGCTACACCTTC

v_gene: TRBV5-6
j_gene: TRBJ2-3
d_gene: TRBD2
abundance: NA
CDR3aa: CASRLTSDSTDTQYF
CDR3nt: TGTGCCAGCAGATTAACTAGCGATAGCACAGATACGCAGTATTTT

v_gene: TRBV11-2
j_gene: TRBJ2-3
d_gene: NA
abundance: once
CDR3aa: CASSLEISADTQYF
CDR3nt: TGTGCCAGCAGCTTAGAGATCTCGGCAGATACGCAGTATTTT

v_gene: TRBV7-8
j_gene: TRBJ2-7
d_gene: NA
abundance: NA
CDR3aa: CASSPLDEQYF
CDR3nt: TGTGCCAGCAGCCCGCTGGACGAGCAGTACTTC

v_gene: TRBV6-8
j_gene: TRBJ2-7
d_gene: TRBD1
abundance: NA
CDR3aa: CASSHRDSSHYPPIYPWQYEQYF
CDR3nt: TGTGCCAGCAGTCACCGGGACAGCTCCCATTATCCCCCTATCTACCCCTGGCAATACGAGCAGTACTTC

v_gene: TRBV5-1
j_gene: TRBJ2-1
d_gene: TRBD2
abundance: NA
CDR3aa: CASRPWTSAYNEQFF
CDR3nt: TGCGCCAGCAGGCCCTGGACTAGCGCATACAATGAGCAGTTCTTC

v_gene: TRBV11-3
j_gene: TRBJ2-7
d_gene: NA
abundance: NA
CDR3aa: CASSRRTDPYEQYF
CDR3nt: TGTGCCAGCAGCCGAAGGACAGACCCCTACGAGCAGTACTTC

v_gene: TRBV30
j_gene: TRBJ1-4
d_gene: NA
abundance: NA
CDR3aa: CAWQQGANEKLFF
CDR3nt: TGTGCCTGGCAACAGGGTGCTAATGAAAAACTGTTTTTT

v_gene: TRBV11-3
j_gene: TRBJ2-7
d_gene: TRBD2
abundance: NA
CDR3aa: CASSRGEGYEQYF
CDR3nt: TGTGCCAGCAGCCGTGGGGAGGGATACGAGCAGTACTTC

v_gene: TRBV19
j_gene: TRBJ2-7
d_gene: TRBD1
abundance: NA
CDR3aa: CASSIVPGTAAYEQYF
CDR3nt: TGTGCCAGTAGTATAGTCCCCGGGACAGCCGCCTACGAGCAGTACTTC

v_gene: TRBV7-9
j_gene: TRBJ2-2
d_gene: TRBD1
abundance: NA
CDR3aa: CASSTDRENTGELFF
CDR3nt: TGTGCCAGCAGCACGGACAGGGAGAACACCGGGGAGCTGTTTTTT

v_gene: TRBV5-3
j_gene: TRBJ2-1
d_gene: TRBD2
abundance: NA
CDR3aa: CARRAGAYNEQFF
CDR3nt: TGTGCCAGAAGAGCGGGAGCCTACAATGAGCAGTTCTTC

v_gene: TRBV7-2
j_gene: TRBJ1-2
d_gene: TRBD1
abundance: few
CDR3aa: CASSPTGPVYGYTF
CDR3nt: TGTGCCAGCAGCCCGACAGGGCCCGTCTATGGCTACACCTTC

v_gene: TRBV6-1
j_gene: TRBJ2-7
d_gene: NA
abundance: NA
CDR3aa: CASSGHYEQYF
CDR3nt: TGTGCCAGCAGTGGACACTACGAGCAGTACTTC

v_gene: TRBV29-1
j_gene: TRBJ2-7
d_gene: NA
abundance: NA
CDR3aa: CSVGTLEAYEQYF
CDR3nt: TGCAGCGTTGGTACACTGGAAGCCTACGAGCAGTACTTC

v_gene: TRBV7-2
j_gene: TRBJ2-3
d_gene: TRBD2
abundance: once
CDR3aa: CASSLAILLAPDPDTQYF
CDR3nt: TGTGCCAGCAGCTTAGCGATCCTACTAGCGCCCGACCCCGATACGCAGTATTTT

v_gene: TRBV4-3
j_gene: TRBJ2-1
d_gene: TRBD2
abundance: NA
CDR3aa: CASSQEGGKSSYNEQFF
CDR3nt: TGCGCCAGCAGCCAAGAGGGAGGGAAAAGCTCCTACAATGAGCAGTTCTTC

v_gene: TRBV6-5
j_gene: TRBJ1-1
d_gene: NA
abundance: NA
CDR3aa: CASSPATEGEAFF
CDR3nt: TGTGCCAGCAGCCCAGCGACAGAGGGTGAAGCTTTCTTT

v_gene: TRBV19
j_gene: TRBJ1-2
d_gene: TRBD1
abundance: NA
CDR3aa: CASSIDPTGDRGYGYTF
CDR3nt: TGTGCCAGTAGTATAGATCCCACAGGGGATCGCGGCTATGGCTACACCTTC

v_gene: TRBV6-6
j_gene: TRBJ2-1
d_gene: TRBD2
abundance: NA
CDR3aa: CASRTSEGNEQFF
CDR3nt: TGTGCCAGCAGGACTAGCGAGGGCAATGAGCAGTTCTTC

v_gene: TRBV5-4
j_gene: TRBJ1-2
d_gene: TRBD1
abundance: NA
CDR3aa: CASSPDRVAVGYTF
CDR3nt: TGTGCCAGCAGCCCTGACAGGGTAGCTGTTGGCTACACCTTC

v_gene: TRBV2
j_gene: TRBJ2-5
d_gene: NA
abundance: NA
CDR3aa: CASRARGPQETQYF
CDR3nt: TGTGCCAGCAGGGCCCGAGGGCCTCAGGAGACCCAGTACTTC

v_gene: TRBV2
j_gene: TRBJ2-5
d_gene: TRBD2
abundance: NA
CDR3aa: CASSDLAGIQETQYF
CDR3nt: TGTGCCAGCAGTGACCTAGCGGGGATCCAAGAGACCCAGTACTTC

v_gene: TRBV2
j_gene: TRBJ2-3
d_gene: NA
abundance: NA
CDR3aa: CASGGLADTQYF
CDR3nt: TGTGCCAGCGGGGGTCTCGCAGATACGCAGTATTTT

v_gene: TRBV4-1
j_gene: TRBJ2-7
d_gene: NA
abundance: NA
CDR3aa: CASSGGLSYEQYF
CDR3nt: TGCGCCAGCAGCGGGGGGCTTTCCTACGAGCAGTACTTC

v_gene: TRBV9
j_gene: TRBJ1-5
d_gene: NA
abundance: few
CDR3aa: CASSEATTHQPQHF
CDR3nt: TGTGCCAGCAGCGAGGCGACAACCCACCAGCCCCAGCATTTT

v_gene: TRBV4-1
j_gene: TRBJ2-7
d_gene: TRBD2
abundance: NA
CDR3aa: CASSQDSGGWGEQYF
CDR3nt: TGCGCCAGCAGCCAAGATTCGGGGGGATGGGGCGAGCAGTACTTC

v_gene: TRBV19
j_gene: TRBJ2-7
d_gene: NA
abundance: NA
CDR3aa: CASSTGALGREQYF
CDR3nt: TGTGCCAGTAGTACAGGGGCCCTGGGTCGCGAGCAGTACTTC

v_gene: TRBV11-3
j_gene: TRBJ2-1
d_gene: NA
abundance: NA
CDR3aa: CASSLRSSSYNEQFF
CDR3nt: TGTGCCAGCAGCTTAAGGTCGAGCTCCTACAATGAGCAGTTCTTC